Below are 14 T cell receptor beta chains sequenced from a single sample in a study of shared clonotypes between healthy human individuals. The table came from immunoSEQ multiplex PCR; TCRdb's copy has only in-frame clones and leaves some out. The data show under 850,000 clones, with over 55% seen just once and approximately 2% held by the top ten. Specimen: memory CD4+ T cells sorted from blood. Stated subset: CD45RA-negative fraction. These receptors were taken from a woman aged 25 to 39 in good health.

A note on this clone: A clone one base away is much larger, so this may be a read error. Other DNA sequences within the sample encode an identical CDR3. V is TRBV11-2 and J is TRBJ2-7, with no clear D. This CDR3 region has 11 residues. V dropped 5 bases and J dropped 1 base, with 3 bases sitting between them. The germline gives CDR1 SGHAT, CDR2 FQNNGV. Here the CDR3 reads CASSRSYEQYF. In nucleotides, the CDR3 is TGTGCCAGCAGCCGGTCCTACGAGCAGTACTTC. The full variable domain, with the rest looked up from reference TRBV11-2 and TRBJ2-7, is EAGVAQSPRYKIIEKRQSVAFWCNPISGHATLYWYQQILGQGPKLLIQFQNNGVVDDSQLPKDRFSAERLKGVDSTLKIQPAKLEDSAVYLCASSRSYEQYFGPGTRLTVT.

J is TRBJ2-3 and V is TRBV15; D is possibly TRBD1 (7 bases). In germline, CDR1 is LNHNV, CDR2 YYDKDF (reference sequence). V lost 2 bases to trimming and J lost 0 bases, with 15 bases between them. This CDR3 contains 17 residues. CDR3 sequence: CATSRSRGTASTDTQYF. CDR3 DNA sequence: TGTGCCACCAGCAGATCCCGGGGGACAGCTAGCACAGATACGCAGTATTTT.

The chain carries TRBV15 and TRBJ2-7; no clear D gene. V was pared by 0 bases and J by 3 bases, with 9 bases between. Germline V gives CDR1 LNHNV, CDR2 YYDKDF (reference sequence). This CDR3 has 14 amino acids. Written as DNA, the CDR3 is TGTGCCACCAGCAGAGATGAGGCCAGCTACGAGCAGTACTTC. Amino acid sequence: CATSRDEASYEQYF.

This chain joins TRBV28 and TRBJ1-1; possible D gene TRBD1, 6 bases. The germline CDR1 and CDR2 sequences are MDHEN and SYDVKM. V was trimmed by 10 bases and J by 4 bases, leaving 16 bases between them. The CDR3 contains 13 residues. The CDR3 region has the DNA TGTGCCACGAACAGGGTGGTGGTCACTGAAGCTTTCTTT. Translation: CATNRVVVTEAFF.

The rearrangement links TRBV5-4 to TRBJ2-1; 10 bases are shared with TRBD2. The CDR3 has 15 amino acids. J lost 5 bases, V lost 3 bases, and 5 bases had no gene match. Looked up from germline, CDR1 is SGHNT and CDR2 is YYREEE (reference sequence). The CDR3 is CASSSPTSGHNEQFF. The CDR3 nucleotides read TGTGCCAGCAGCTCACCGACTAGCGGGCACAATGAGCAGTTCTTC. Full variable domain (missing parts from reference TRBV5-4 and TRBJ2-1): ETGVTQSPTHLIKTRGQQVTLRCSSQSGHNTVSWYQQALGQGPQFIFQYYREEENGRGNFPPRFSGLQFPNYSSELNVNALELDDSALYLCASSSPTSGHNEQFFGPGTRLTVL.

V gene TRBV29-1 combines with J gene TRBJ1-1, with TRBD1 matching 9 bases. Germline lookup yields CDR1 SQVTM and CDR2 ANQGSEA. This CDR3 spans 13 amino acids. Trimming at V came to 7 bases and at J to 6 bases, leaving 9 bases not matched to a gene. The CDR3 region is CSAAGTGYSEAFF. Here the CDR3 DNA reads TGCAGCGCCGCCGGGACAGGGTACTCTGAAGCTTTCTTT.

This clone was seen once. V is TRBV15 and J is TRBJ2-1, with TRBD1 identical over 11 bases. V gave up 3 bases and J gave up 10 bases; unmatched junction bases: 11. Germline V gene lookup returns CDR1 LNHNV and CDR2 YYDKDF (reference sequence). The CDR3 contains 16 residues. The CDR3, as DNA: TGTGCCACCAGCAGCCCGGGGGACAGGGGGTTGCGAGAGCAGTTCTTC. This gives the protein CATSSPGDRGLREQFF.

This chain joins TRBV11-3 and TRBJ2-3; 9 nucleotides align to TRBD2. V lost 6 bases, J lost 4 bases, and 5 bases stayed unmatched. The germline V gene encodes CDR1 SGHNT and CDR2 YENEEA. The CDR3 sequence is 14 residues long. The CDR3 bases are TGTGCCAGCAGGGCGGGAGGGCTGTCAGATACGCAGTATTTT. Protein product: CASRAGGLSDTQYF. Full variable domain (rest looked up from reference TRBV11-3 and TRBJ2-3): EAGVVQSPRYKIIEKKQPVAFWCNPISGHNTLYWYLQNLGQGPELLIRYENEEAVDDSQLPKDRFSAERLKGVDSTLKIQPAELGDSAVYLCASRAGGLSDTQYFGPGTRLTVL.

In DNA, the CDR3 is TGCGCCAGCAGCTTGAGTCCGGGGACCACAGATACGCAGTATTTT. Translated: CASSLSPGTTDTQYF. The chain combines TRBV5-1 with TRBJ2-3; D may correspond to TRBD1 or TRBD2 (5 bases each). V lost 1 base and J 2 bases, leaving 11 bases between the germline ends. The CDR3 spans 15 residues. Germline CDR1 and CDR2: SGHRS and YFSETQ.

The chain recombines TRBV7-9 with TRBJ2-7; unclear D gene. Germline CDR1 reads SEHNR; CDR2 reads FQNEAQ (reference sequence). The CDR3 runs 13 residues. With 1 base removed from V and 0 bases from J, the gap between germline ends came to 4 bases. The CDR3 is CASSLVSSYEQYF. Here the CDR3 DNA reads TGTGCCAGCAGCTTAGTCAGCTCCTACGAGCAGTACTTC.

The chain uses TRBV28 and TRBJ2-6; D is uncertain. The CDR3 is 15 amino acids. Trimming took off 7 bases at V and 0 bases at J, with 10 bases between the two ends. The germline gives CDR1 MDHEN, CDR2 SYDVKM. The CDR3 protein is CASNSGVSGANVLTF. The CDR3 DNA reads as TGTGCCAGCAATTCCGGCGTCTCTGGGGCCAACGTCCTGACTTTC.

This chain uses TRBV27 with TRBJ2-5; the match to TRBD2 covers 11 bases. The germline V gene encodes CDR1 MNHEY and CDR2 SMNVEV (reference sequence). The CDR3 totals 13 residues. V lost 7 bases to trimming and J lost 5 bases; unmatched junction nucleotides: 3. The CDR3 nucleotides are TGTGCCAGCACGACTAGCGGGAAGGAGACCCAGTACTTC. Its protein product is CASTTSGKETQYF.

The chain couples TRBV7-9 to TRBJ2-1; a possible D gene is TRBD2 (5 bases). Trimming shortened V by 10 bases and J by 1 base, and 8 bases separated the two germline ends. The germline V gene encodes CDR1 SEHNR and CDR2 FQNEAQ (reference sequence). The CDR3 runs to 12 residues. This chain's CDR3 is CANTGSYNEQFF. The CDR3 nucleotides are TGTGCCAACACGGGGTCCTACAATGAGCAGTTCTTC.

This clone was seen a handful of times. The chain joins TRBV7-2 to TRBJ2-7; tentatively, D is TRBD1 or TRBD2 (5 bases each). The germline V and J ends were trimmed by 1 base and 0 bases, with 19 bases remaining between them. Germline V gene lookup returns CDR1 SGHTA and CDR2 FQGNSA. This CDR3 contains 18 residues. The CDR3 region has the DNA TGTGCCAGCAGCTTAGGGGGCCGTGGGAGCCCCACCTCCTACGAGCAGTACTTC. Protein: CASSLGGRGSPTSYEQYF.